Sequencing of this T cell receptor (beta chain) was carried out in a study of shared T cell receptors in the human thymus. V was cut by 5 bases and J by 3 bases, with 11 bases left in between. Germline CDR1 and CDR2: SGHAT and FQNNGV. This CDR3 is built from 13 residues. Assay: immunoSEQ multiplex PCR; the TCRdb copy retains only in-frame clones and omits some. The sample gives roughly 660,000 clones, roughly 88% of which show up once; 0.008% to 0.011% is in the top ten. These records were also assigned to another study, of human thymus T cells. That paper states: The people who donated were healthy Finnish babies having corrective surgery for congenital heart defects. The thymus was resected at corrective cardiac surgery. Across thymic and blood repertoires, the usage of V and J genes appeared to be biased.

The TCR sequence derives from a boy in the first two years of life with a congenital heart defect. The sample comprised thymocytes. This chain connects TRBV11-2 to TRBJ2-7, with D possibly TRBD2 on 6 matching bases. The CDR3 sequence: CASSTGLIYEQYF. The CDR3 region has the DNA TGTGCCAGCAGCACGGGACTGATCTACGAGCAGTACTTC.